The clone carrying this TCR beta chain was counted at least ten times. The data are from a study of CD8+CD57+ T cells in acquired aplastic anemia. Using genomic DNA as the template, TCR beta VDJ and CDR3 profiling was carried out. In TCRdb, the reads were re-called with MiXCR into one record per CDR3 protein. The table has approximately 170,000 distinct CDR3 sequences, about 53% seen once. The sample was sorted CD4+, CD8+, or CD8+CD57+ T cells (not recorded which) from PBMCs. This TCR derives from a human donor in good health, serving as a control.

CDR3 amino acids: CASSIQGQGTGELFF. The CDR3 coding sequence is TGTGCCAGCAGCATCCAGGGGCAGGGCACCGGGGAGCTGTTTTTT. The rearrangement uses TRBV7-3 and TRBJ2-2, with D possibly being TRBD1 (6 bases). V was trimmed by 5 bases and J by 4 bases, leaving 14 bases between them. CDR1 is SGHTA and CDR2 is FQGTGA in the germline V gene. The CDR3 is 15 amino acids.